A selection of T cell receptor beta chains follows, all from one sample in a study of blood T cell repertoires in COVID-19. Assay: immunoSEQ multiplex PCR; the TCRdb copy retains only in-frame clones and omits some. The sample shows some 45,000 clones, around 85% of them seen only once. Sequenced material: peripheral blood. Receptors were obtained from a woman aged 80 or older with acute or convalescent COVID-19. The conserved cysteine and the conserved F or W are not part of the CDR3 here. Expanded clones are given a class, and other clones once, few, many or no size at all.

-	TRBJ1-5	TRBV7-2	ASSPTGGSNQPQH
-	TRBJ2-1	TRBV4-1	ASSQDRGTSGYNEQF
-	TRBJ1-6	TRBV6-6	ASSPGQGSSYNSPLH
-	TRBJ2-7	TRBV27	ASSSYQGQLNEQY
few	TRBJ1-3	TRBV5-6	ASSTVGEGPVGTIY
-	TRBJ1-4	TRBV14	ASSRSQATNEKLF
-	TRBJ2-7	TRBV10-3	AISEPIEGTSRDEQY
-	TRBJ1-5	TRBV18	ASSPSSGRSNQPQH
-	TRBJ2-2	TRBV11-1	ASSLQLGNTGELF
-	TRBJ1-6	TRBV5-1	ASSGTGFNSPLH
-	TRBJ2-7	TRBV20-1	SASGINEQY
-	TRBJ2-5	TRBV7-9	ASSLGSGKETQY
-	TRBJ2-1	TRBV7-9	ASSLAQGVRGNEQF
-	TRBJ1-2	TRBV18	ASSHPGTGKNGYT
-	TRBJ2-2	TRBV4-1	ASSQEPGWNTGELF
-	TRBJ1-5	TRBV18	ASSPSTGVIGQPQH
-	TRBJ1-1	TRBV30	AWSIKGQGRTEAF
-	TRBJ1-6	TRBV3-1/TRBV3-2	ASSDDRNSPLH
-	TRBJ2-1	TRBV3-1/TRBV3-2	ASSPSGSQYNEQF
once	TRBJ1-1	TRBV18	ASSAVRGNTEVF
few	TRBJ2-3	TRBV4-1	ASISKISSADTQY
-	TRBJ2-5	TRBV29-1	SGGLAGRAQY
-	TRBJ2-3	TRBV3-1/TRBV3-2	ASSPSAGRTDTQY
-	TRBJ2-5	TRBV6-1	ASSEGNLAGVGETQY
many	TRBJ2-5	TRBV7-9	ASSPMGQAKQETQY
-	TRBJ2-3	TRBV5-1	ASSPTWGPDRHTQY
-	TRBJ2-3	TRBV6-1	ASSEGQRGTDTQY
once	TRBJ1-3	TRBV9	ASSFSLQDFPGNTIY
-	TRBJ2-1	TRBV5-1	ASSLGQTHNEQF
-	TRBJ2-1	TRBV6-1	ASSVMAGASYNEQF
-	TRBJ1-5	TRBV7-8	ASSDSVRGQNQPQH
-	TRBJ2-3	TRBV28	ASSLGGRHTDTQY
-	TRBJ2-3	TRBV10-3	AISDRDRDTDTQY
-	TRBJ2-1	TRBV23-1	ASRAVNLIANGGAEQF
-	TRBJ2-7	TRBV5-1	ASSPSGAFEQY
-	TRBJ1-4	TRBV5-1	ASSPSTVNEKLF
few	TRBJ2-1	TRBV6-1	ASSDWPLEQF
-	TRBJ2-7	TRBV6-5	ASSAGGGPPEQY
-	TRBJ2-5	TRBV5-1	ASSLVGDRVETQY
-	TRBJ1-5	TRBV18	ASSGTGDQPQH